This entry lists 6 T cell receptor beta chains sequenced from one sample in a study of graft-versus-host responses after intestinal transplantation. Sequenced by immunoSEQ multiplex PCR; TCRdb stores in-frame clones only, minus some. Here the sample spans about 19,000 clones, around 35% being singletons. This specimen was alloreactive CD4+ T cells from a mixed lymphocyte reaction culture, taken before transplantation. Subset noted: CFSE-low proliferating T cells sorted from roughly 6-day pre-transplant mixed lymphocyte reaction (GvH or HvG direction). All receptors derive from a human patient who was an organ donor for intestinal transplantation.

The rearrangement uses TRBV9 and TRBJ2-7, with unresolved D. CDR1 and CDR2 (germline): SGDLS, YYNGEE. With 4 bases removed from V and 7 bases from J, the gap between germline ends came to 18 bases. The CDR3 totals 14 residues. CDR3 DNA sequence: TGTGCCAGCAGCCCGAACCTCGGGCTCCATGAGCAGTACTTC. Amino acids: CASSPNLGLHEQYF.

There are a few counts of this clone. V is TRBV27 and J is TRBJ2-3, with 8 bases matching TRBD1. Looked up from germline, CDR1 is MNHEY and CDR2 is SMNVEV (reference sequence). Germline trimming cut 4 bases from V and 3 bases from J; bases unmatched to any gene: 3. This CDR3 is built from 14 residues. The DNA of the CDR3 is TGTGCCAGCAGTTCGGACAGGGATACAGATACGCAGTATTTT. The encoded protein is CASSSDRDTDTQYF.

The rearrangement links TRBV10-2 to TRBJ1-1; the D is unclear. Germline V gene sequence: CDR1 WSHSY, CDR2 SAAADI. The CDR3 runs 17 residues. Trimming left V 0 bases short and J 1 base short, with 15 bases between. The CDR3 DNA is TGCGCCAGCAGTGAGTCGATCGGGCGGATCGAGAACACTGAAGCTTTCTTT. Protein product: CASSESIGRIENTEAFF.

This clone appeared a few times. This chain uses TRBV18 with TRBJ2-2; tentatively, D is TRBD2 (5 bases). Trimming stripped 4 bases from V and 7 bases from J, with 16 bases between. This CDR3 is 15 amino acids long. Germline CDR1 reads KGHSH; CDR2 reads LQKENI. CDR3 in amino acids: CASSRLRERGGELFF. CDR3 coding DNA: TGTGCCAGCTCACGGTTGAGGGAGCGTGGCGGGGAGCTGTTTTTT.

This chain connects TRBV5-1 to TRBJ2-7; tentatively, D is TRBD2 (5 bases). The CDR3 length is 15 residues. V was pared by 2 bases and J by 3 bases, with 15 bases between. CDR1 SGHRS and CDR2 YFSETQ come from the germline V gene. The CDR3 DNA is TGCGCCAGCAGCTTAGGCGGCCGGGATCGCTACGAGCAGTACTTC. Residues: CASSLGGRDRYEQYF.

CDR3 sequence: CASSPDNYGYTF. The CDR3 DNA reads as TGTGCCAGCTCACCGGACAACTATGGCTACACCTTC. The V gene is TRBV18, the J gene TRBJ1-2; D uncertain. The CDR3 covers 12 residues. Trimming left V 3 bases short and J 2 bases short, with 4 bases between. The V gene's germline CDR1 is KGHSH and CDR2 LQKENI.